This T cell receptor (beta chain) was retrieved from a study of blood T cell repertoires in COVID-19. Clones were read by immunoSEQ multiplex PCR, and TCRdb kept only the in-frame ones, dropping some. The data show under 200,000 clones, approximately 86% seen once. CDR3 length: 14 residues. Trimming stripped 1 base from V and 9 bases from J, with 15 bases between. From germline, CDR1 is LNHNV and CDR2 YYDKDF (reference sequence). Sequencing used PBMCs or T cells enriched from blood (not recorded which). The chain is built from TRBV15 and TRBJ1-1; D is ambiguous. The receptor's source is a woman aged 55-75 years with acute COVID-19. CDR3 DNA sequence: TGTGCCACCAGCAGAGTCGGGTATGAGGGTAAAGCTTTCTTT. Translating it yields CATSRVGYEGKAFF.